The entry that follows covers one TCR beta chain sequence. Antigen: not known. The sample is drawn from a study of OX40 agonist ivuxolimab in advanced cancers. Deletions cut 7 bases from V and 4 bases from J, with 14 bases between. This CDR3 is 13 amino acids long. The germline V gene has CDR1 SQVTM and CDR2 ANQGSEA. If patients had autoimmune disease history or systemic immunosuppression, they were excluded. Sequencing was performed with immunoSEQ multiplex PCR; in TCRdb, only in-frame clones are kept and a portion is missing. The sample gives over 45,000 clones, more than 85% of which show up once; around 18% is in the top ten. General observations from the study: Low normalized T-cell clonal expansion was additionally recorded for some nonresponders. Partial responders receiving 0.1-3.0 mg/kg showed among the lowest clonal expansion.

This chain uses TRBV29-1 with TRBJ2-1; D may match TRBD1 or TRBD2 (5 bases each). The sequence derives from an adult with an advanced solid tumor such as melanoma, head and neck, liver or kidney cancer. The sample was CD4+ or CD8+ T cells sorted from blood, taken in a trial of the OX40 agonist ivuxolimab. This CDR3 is CSEDRLYYNEQFF. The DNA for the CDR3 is TGCAGCGAAGACAGACTATATTACAATGAGCAGTTCTTC.